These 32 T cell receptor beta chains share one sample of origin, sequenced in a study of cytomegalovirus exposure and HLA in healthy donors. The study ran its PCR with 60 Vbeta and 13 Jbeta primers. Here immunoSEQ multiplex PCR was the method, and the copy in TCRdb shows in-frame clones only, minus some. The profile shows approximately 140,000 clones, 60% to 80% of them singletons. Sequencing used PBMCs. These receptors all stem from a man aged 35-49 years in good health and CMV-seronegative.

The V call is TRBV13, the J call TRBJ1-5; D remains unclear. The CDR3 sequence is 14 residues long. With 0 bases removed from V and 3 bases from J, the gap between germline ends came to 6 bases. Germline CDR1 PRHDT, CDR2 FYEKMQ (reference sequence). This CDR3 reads CASSLGRNNQPQHF. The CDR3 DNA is TGTGCCAGCAGCTTAGGCAGAAACAATCAGCCCCAGCATTTT. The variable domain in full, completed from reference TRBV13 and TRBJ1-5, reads AAGVIQSPRHLIKEKRETATLKCYPIPRHDTVYWYQQGPGQDPQFLISFYEKMQSDKGSIPDRFSAQQFSDYHSELNMSSLELGDSALYFCASSLGRNNQPQHFGDGTRLSIL.

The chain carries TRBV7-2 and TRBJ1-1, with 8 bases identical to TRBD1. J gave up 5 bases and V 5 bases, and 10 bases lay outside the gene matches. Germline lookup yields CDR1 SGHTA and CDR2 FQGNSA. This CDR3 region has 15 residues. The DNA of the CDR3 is TGTGCCAGCAGCGAATATCAGGGGGCCGGGACTGAAGCTTTCTTT. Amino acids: CASSEYQGAGTEAFF.

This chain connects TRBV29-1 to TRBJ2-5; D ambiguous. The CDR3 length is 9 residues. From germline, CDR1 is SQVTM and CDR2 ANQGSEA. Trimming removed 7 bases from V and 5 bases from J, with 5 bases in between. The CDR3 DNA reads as TGCAGCGCCGGGGAGACCCAGTACTTC. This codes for CSAGETQYF.

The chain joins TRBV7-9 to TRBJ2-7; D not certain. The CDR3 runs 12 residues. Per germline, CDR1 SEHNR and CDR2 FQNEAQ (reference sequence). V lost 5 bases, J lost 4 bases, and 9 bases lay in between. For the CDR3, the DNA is TGTGCCAGCAGCGTCCCCGGTTACGAGCAGTACTTC. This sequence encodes CASSVPGYEQYF. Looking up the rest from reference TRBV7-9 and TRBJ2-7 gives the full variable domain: DTGVSQNPRHKITKRGQNVTFRCDPISEHNRLYWYRQTLGQGPEFLTYFQNEAQLEKSRLLSDRFSAERPKGSFSTLEIQRTEQGDSAMYLCASSVPGYEQYFGPGTRLTVT.

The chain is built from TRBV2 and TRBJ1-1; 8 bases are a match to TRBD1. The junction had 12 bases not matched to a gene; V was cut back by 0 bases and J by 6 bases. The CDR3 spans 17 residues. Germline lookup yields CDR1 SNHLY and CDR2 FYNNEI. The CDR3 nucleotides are TGTGCCAGCAGTGAAGCGTACTCTTTTCAGGGGGCCTCTGAAGCTTTCTTT. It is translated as CASSEAYSFQGASEAFF.

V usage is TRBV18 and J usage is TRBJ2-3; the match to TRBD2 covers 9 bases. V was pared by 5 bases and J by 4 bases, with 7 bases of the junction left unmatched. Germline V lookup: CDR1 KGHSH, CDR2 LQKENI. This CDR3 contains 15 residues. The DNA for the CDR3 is TGTGCCAGCTCAAGCCTTAGCGGGGGCCCAGATACGCAGTATTTT. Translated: CASSSLSGGPDTQYF.

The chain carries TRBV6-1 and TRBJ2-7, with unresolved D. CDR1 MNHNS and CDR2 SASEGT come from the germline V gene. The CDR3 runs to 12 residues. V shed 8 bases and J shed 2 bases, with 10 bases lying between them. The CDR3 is CASRQVPYEQYF. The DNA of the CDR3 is TGTGCCAGCCGGCAGGTACCCTACGAGCAGTACTTC.

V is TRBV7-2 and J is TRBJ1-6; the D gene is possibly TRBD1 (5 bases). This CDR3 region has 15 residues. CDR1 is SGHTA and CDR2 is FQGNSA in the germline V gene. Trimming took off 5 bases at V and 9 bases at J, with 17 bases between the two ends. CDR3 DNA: TGTGCCAGCAGCCTAGGGACGGGATTGGGTTCACCCCTCCACTTT. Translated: CASSLGTGLGSPLHF. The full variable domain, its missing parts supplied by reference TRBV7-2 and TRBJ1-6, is GAGVSQSPSNKVTEKGKDVELRCDPISGHTALYWYRQSLGQGLEFLIYFQGNSAPDKSGLPSDRFSAERTGGSVSTLTIQRTQQEDSAVYLCASSLGTGLGSPLHFGNGTRLTVT.

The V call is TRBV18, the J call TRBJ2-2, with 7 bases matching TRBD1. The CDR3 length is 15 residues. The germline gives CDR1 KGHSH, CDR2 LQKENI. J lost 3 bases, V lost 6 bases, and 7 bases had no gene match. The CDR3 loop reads CASSPSQGDTGELFF. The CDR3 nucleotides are TGTGCCAGCTCCCCCAGTCAGGGGGACACCGGGGAGCTGTTTTTT.

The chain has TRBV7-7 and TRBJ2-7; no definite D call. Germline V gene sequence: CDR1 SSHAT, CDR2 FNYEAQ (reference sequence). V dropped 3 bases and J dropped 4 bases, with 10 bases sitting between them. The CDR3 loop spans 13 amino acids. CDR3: CASSFTQAYEQYF. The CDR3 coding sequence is TGTGCCAGCAGCTTCACGCAGGCTTACGAGCAGTACTTC. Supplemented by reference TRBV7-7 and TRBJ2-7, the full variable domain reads GAGVSQSPRYKVTKRGQDVTLRCDPISSHATLYWYQQALGQGPEFLTYFNYEAQPDKSGLPSDRFSAERPEGSISTLTIQRTEQRDSAMYRCASSFTQAYEQYFGPGTRLTVT.

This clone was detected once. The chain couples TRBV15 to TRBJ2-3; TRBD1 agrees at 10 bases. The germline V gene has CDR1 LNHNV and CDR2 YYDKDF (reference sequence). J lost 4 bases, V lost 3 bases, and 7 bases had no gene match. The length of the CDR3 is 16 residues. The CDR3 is CATSRTGGIYADTQYF. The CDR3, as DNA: TGTGCCACCAGCAGGACAGGGGGCATATATGCAGATACGCAGTATTTT.

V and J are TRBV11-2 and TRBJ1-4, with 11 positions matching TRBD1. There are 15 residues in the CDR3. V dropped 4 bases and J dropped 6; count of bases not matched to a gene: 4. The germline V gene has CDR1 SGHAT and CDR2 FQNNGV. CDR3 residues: CASSWTGGGYEKLFF. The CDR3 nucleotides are TGTGCCAGCAGCTGGACAGGGGGCGGTTATGAAAAACTGTTTTTT.

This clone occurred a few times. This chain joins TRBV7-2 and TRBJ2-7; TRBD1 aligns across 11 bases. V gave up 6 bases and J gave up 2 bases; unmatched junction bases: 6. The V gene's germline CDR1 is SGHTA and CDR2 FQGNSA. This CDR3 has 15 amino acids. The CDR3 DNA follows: TGTGCCAGCAGTCGGGACAGGGGGATAACCTACGAGCAGTACTTC. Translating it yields CASSRDRGITYEQYF. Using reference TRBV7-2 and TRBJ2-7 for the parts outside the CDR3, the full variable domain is GAGVSQSPSNKVTEKGKDVELRCDPISGHTALYWYRQSLGQGLEFLIYFQGNSAPDKSGLPSDRFSAERTGGSVSTLTIQRTQQEDSAVYLCASSRDRGITYEQYFGPGTRLTVT.

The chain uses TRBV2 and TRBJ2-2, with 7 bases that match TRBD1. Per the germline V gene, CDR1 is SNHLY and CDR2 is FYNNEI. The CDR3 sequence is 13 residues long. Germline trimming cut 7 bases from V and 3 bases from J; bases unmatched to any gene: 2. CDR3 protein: CASMGQHTGELFF. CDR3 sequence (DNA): TGTGCCAGCATGGGACAGCACACCGGGGAGCTGTTTTTT. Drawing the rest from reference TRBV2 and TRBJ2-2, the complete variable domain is EPEVTQTPSHQVTQMGQEVILRCVPISNHLYFYWYRQILGQKVEFLVSFYNNEISEKSEIFDDQFSVERPDGSNFTLKIRSTKLEDSAMYFCASMGQHTGELFFGEGSRLTVL.

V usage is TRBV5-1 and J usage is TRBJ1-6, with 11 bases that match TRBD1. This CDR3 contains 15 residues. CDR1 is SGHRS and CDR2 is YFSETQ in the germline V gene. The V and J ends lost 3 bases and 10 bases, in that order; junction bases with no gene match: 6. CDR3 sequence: CASSYGTGGRSPLHF. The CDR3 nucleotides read TGCGCCAGCAGCTACGGGACAGGGGGACGATCACCCCTCCACTTT. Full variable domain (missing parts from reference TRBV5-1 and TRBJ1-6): KAGVTQTPRYLIKTRGQQVTLSCSPISGHRSVSWYQQTPGQGLQFLFEYFSETQRNKGNFPGRFSGRQFSNSRSEMNVSTLELGDSALYLCASSYGTGGRSPLHFGNGTRLTVT.

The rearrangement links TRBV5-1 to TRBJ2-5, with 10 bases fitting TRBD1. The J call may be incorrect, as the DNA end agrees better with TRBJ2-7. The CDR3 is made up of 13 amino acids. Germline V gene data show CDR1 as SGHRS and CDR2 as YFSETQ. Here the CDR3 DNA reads TGCGCCAGCAGTTGGACAGGGGGTTACGAGCAGTACTTC. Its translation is CASSWTGGYEQYF.

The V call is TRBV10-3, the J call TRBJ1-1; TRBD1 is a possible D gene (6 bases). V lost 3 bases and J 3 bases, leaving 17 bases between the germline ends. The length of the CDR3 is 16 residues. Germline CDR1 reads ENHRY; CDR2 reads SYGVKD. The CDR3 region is CAISDSSGQLYTEAFF. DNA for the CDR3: TGTGCCATCAGTGACAGTTCAGGACAGCTATACACTGAAGCTTTCTTT.

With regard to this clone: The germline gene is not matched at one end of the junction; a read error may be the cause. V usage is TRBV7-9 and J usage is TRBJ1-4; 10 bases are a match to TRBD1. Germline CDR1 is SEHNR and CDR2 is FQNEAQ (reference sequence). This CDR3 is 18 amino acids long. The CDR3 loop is CSSSLPNQWTGGDEKLFF. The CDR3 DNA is TGTTCCAGCAGCTTACCCAACCAATGGACAGGGGGAGACGAAAAACTGTTTTTT.

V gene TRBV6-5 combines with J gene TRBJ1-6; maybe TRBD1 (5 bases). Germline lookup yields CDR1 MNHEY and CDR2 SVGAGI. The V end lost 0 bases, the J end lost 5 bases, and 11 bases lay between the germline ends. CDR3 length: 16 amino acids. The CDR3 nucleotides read TGTGCCAGCAGTTACTCGGCAGGGCGAGATAATTCACCCCTCCACTTT. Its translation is CASSYSAGRDNSPLHF.

The CDR3 nucleotides read TGTGCCCAAACTAGCGGCACAGATACGCAGTATTTT. Its protein product is CAQTSGTDTQYF. This sequence joins TRBV30 and TRBJ2-3, with 7 bases aligning to TRBD2. The J segment lost 1 base and the V segment lost 8 bases, leaving 3 bases of the junction unmatched. The CDR3 is 12 amino acids. Germline assignment: CDR1 GTSNPN and CDR2 SVGIG (reference sequence).

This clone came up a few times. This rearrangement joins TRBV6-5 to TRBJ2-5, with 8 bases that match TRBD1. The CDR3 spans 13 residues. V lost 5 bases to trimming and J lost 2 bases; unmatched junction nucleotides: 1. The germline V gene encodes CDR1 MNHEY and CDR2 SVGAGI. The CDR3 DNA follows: TGTGCCAGCAGTCGGGACAGGCAAGAGACCCAGTACTTC. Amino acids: CASSRDRQETQYF.

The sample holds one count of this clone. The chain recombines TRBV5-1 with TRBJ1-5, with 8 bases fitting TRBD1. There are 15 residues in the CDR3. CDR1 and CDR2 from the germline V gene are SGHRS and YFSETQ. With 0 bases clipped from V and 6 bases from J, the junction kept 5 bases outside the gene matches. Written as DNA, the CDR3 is TGCGCCAGCAGCTTGGATGGACAGGGCGGTCAGCCCCAGCATTTT. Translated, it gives CASSLDGQGGQPQHF.

DNA of the CDR3: TGTGCCAGCAGCCAAGATTCGGGGGTGGAGTATGGCTACACCTTC. Amino acids: CASSQDSGVEYGYTF. The gene calls are TRBV4-2 and TRBJ1-2; TRBD1 might be the D (5 bases). This CDR3 has 15 amino acids. CDR1 is LGHNA, CDR2 YNFKEQ, per germline. The ends were cut back, 0 bases at V and 5 bases at J, with 13 bases in the middle.

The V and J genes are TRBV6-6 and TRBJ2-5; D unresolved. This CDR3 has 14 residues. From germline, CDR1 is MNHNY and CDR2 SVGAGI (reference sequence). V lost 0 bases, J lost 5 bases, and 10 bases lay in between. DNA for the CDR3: TGTGCCAGCAGTTACTCAGCCTCGGTGGAGACCCAGTACTTC. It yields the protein CASSYSASVETQYF.

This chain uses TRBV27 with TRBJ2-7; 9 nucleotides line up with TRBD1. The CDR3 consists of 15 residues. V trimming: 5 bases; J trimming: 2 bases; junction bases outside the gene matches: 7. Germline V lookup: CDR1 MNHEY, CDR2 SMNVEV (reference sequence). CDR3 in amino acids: CASSPTGGRAYEQYF. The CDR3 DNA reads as TGTGCCAGCAGTCCAACAGGGGGCAGGGCCTACGAGCAGTACTTC.

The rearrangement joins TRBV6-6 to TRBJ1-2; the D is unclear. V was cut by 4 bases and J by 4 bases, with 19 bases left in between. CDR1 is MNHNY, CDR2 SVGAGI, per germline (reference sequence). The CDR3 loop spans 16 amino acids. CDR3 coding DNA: TGTGCCAGCAGTTCCAATTCCATCCGGGTATCCTATGGCTACACCTTC. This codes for CASSSNSIRVSYGYTF.

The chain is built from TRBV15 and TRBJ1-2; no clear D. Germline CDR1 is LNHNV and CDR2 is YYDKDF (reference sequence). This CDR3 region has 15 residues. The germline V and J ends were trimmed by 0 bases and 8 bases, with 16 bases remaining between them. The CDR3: CATSRDRGDQWGYTF. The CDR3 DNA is TGTGCCACCAGCAGAGATCGAGGAGACCAATGGGGCTACACCTTC.

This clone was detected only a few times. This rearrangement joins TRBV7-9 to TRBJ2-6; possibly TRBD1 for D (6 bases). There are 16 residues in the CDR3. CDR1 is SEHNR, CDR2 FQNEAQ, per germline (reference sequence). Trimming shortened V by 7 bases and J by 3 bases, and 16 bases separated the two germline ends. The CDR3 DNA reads TGTGCCAGCACCAGCTTGTGGGGGCGTGGGGCCAACGTCCTGACTTTC. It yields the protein CASTSLWGRGANVLTF.

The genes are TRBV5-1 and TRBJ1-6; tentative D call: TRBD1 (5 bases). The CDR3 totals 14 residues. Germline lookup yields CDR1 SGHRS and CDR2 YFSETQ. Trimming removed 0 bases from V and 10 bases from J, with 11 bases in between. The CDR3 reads CASSLETGESPLHF. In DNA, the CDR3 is TGCGCCAGCAGCTTGGAAACAGGTGAATCACCCCTCCACTTT.

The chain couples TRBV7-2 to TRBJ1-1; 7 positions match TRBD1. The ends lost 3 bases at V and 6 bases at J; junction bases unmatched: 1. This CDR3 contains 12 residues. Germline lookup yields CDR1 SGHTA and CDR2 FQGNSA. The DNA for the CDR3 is TGTGCCAGCAGCTTTAGGGGGCCTGAAGCTTTCTTT. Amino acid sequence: CASSFRGPEAFF.

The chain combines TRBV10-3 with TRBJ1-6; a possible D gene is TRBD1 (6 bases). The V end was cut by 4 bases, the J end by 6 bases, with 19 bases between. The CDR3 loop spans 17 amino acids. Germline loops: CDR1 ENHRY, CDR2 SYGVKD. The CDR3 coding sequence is TGTGCCATCAGTGTCCTCAGGGGTTTTCGCGGTAATTCACCCCTCCACTTT. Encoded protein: CAISVLRGFRGNSPLHF.

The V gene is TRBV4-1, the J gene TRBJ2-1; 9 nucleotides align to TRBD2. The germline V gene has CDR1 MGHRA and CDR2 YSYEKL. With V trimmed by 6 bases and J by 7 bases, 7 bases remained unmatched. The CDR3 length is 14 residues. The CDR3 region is CASRRASGVNEQFF. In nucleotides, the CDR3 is TGCGCCAGCAGACGGGCTAGCGGGGTGAATGAGCAGTTCTTC.